This T cell receptor (beta chain) was identified during a study of Ad26.COV2.S vaccination and SARS-CoV-2 variants. Only in-frame clones appear in the TCRdb table, and some are missing; sequencing was by immunoSEQ multiplex PCR. Altogether some 300,000 clones are present, approximately 80% being singletons, with the ten largest covering 2.1%. Treatment: 15 to 20 received Ad26.COV2.S at low or high dose, single or two shots; roughly five received placebo; per-sample allocation not given. It was on day 63 after the first vaccine or placebo injection that samples were taken. Vaccination used an Ad26 vector expressing Wuhan-strain SARS-CoV-2 spike. Germline V gene sequence: CDR1 SGHVS, CDR2 FQNEAQ. The CDR3 totals 17 residues. The V and J ends lost 5 bases and 4 bases, in that order; junction bases with no gene match: 12.

The sample was peripheral blood, taken in a trial of Ad26.COV2.S vaccine versus placebo. This chain joins TRBV7-8 and TRBJ2-5, with 11 positions matching TRBD1. This sequence originates from a person between 18 and 60 years old who received the Ad26.COV2.S COVID-19 vaccine or a placebo. CDR3 sequence: CASSPGGGTGGSETQYF. The CDR3 nucleotides read TGTGCCAGCAGCCCAGGTGGTGGGACAGGGGGGTCAGAGACCCAGTACTTC.